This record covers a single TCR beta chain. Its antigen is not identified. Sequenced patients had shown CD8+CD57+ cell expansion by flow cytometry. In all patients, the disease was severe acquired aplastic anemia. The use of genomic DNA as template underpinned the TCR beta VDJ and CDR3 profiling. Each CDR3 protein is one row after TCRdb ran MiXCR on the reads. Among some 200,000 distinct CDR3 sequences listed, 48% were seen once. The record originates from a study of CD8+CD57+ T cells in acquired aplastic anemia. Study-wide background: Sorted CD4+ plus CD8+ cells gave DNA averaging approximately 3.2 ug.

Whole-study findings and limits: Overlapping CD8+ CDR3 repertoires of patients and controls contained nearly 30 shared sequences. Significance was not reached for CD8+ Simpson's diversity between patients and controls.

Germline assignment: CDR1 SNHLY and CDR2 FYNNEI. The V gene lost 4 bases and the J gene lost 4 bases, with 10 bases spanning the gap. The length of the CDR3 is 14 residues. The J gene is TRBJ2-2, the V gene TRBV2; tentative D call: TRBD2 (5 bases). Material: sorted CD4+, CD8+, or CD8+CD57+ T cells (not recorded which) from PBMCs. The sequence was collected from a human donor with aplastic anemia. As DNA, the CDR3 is TGTGCCAGCAGTGTTGGCCGGGGCACCGGGGAGCTGTTTTTT. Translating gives CASSVGRGTGELFF. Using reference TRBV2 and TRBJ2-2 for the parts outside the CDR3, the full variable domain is EPEVTQTPSHQVTQMGQEVILRCVPISNHLYFYWYRQILGQKVEFLVSFYNNEISEKSEIFDDQFSVERPDGSNFTLKIRSTKLEDSAMYFCASSVGRGTGELFFGEGSRLTVL.